This T cell receptor beta chain is drawn from a study of T cells in localized non-small cell lung cancer. Study findings and constraints: Because only a single region of the tumor was sequenced, heterogeneity remains possible. In adjacent lung, a median about 50 of the top 100 tumor clones were found. Higher blood T cell density went with longer overall survival. Uninvolved adjacent lung showed the highest T cell clonality, exceeding tumor.

Produced via immunoSEQ multiplex PCR; TCRdb's table is partial and in-frame only. The sample consists of around 26,000 clones, approximately 90% of them appearing once. V lost 4 bases and J lost 2, with 16 bases in between. The germline CDR1 and CDR2 sequences are SGHNT and YYREEE (reference sequence). CDR3 size: 16 residues. With regard to this clone: Its antigen is not known.

The clonotype comes from a female donor over 55 with stage II squamous cell lung carcinoma. The rearrangement uses TRBV5-4 and TRBJ2-1, with D perhaps TRBD1 or TRBD2 (5 bases each). The sequenced sample was peripheral blood, obtained before any cancer treatment. DNA of the CDR3: TGTGCCAGCAGCGTAGGGACCCATGGGGCCTACAATGAGCAGTTCTTC. Translating gives CASSVGTHGAYNEQFF. Drawing the rest from reference TRBV5-4 and TRBJ2-1, the complete variable domain is ETGVTQSPTHLIKTRGQQVTLRCSSQSGHNTVSWYQQALGQGPQFIFQYYREEENGRGNFPPRFSGLQFPNYSSELNVNALELDDSALYLCASSVGTHGAYNEQFFGPGTRLTVL.